Detailed here is one TCR beta chain. Per the authors' pipeline: Scientists estimated how many nucleated cells there were by amplifying reference gene primers. Sequencing was performed with immunoSEQ multiplex PCR; in TCRdb, only in-frame clones are kept and a portion is missing. V and J calls and clone size are given by that table; D and trimming were obtained from the DNA. Of 200,000 to 250,000 clones listed, around 82% are singletons. The V gene end was trimmed by 7 bases and the J gene end by 8 bases; junction bases not matched to a gene: 14. The germline gives CDR1 SGHDT, CDR2 YYEEEE. This CDR3 has 14 residues. This specimen belongs to a study of blood T cell repertoires in COVID-19. Background on the study: COVID-19 samples collected from the United States, Italy and Spain covered acute and convalescent phases. The analysed material was cDNA or gDNA that came from T cells, B-cell-depleted T cells, or PBMCs.

The rearrangement uses TRBV5-6 and TRBJ1-2; the match to TRBD1 covers 7 bases. The receptor was isolated from a woman in her seventies with acute or convalescent COVID-19. Sequenced: peripheral blood. CDR3 DNA: TGTGCCAGCTACCGGGACAGTCAAGCGAGCGGCTACACCTTC. It translates to CASYRDSQASGYTF.